This entry lists 8 T cell receptor beta chains sequenced from one sample in a study of OX40 agonist ivuxolimab in advanced cancers. Sequencing was performed with immunoSEQ multiplex PCR; in TCRdb, only in-frame clones are kept and a portion is missing. This repertoire shows 60,000 to 65,000 clones, 80% to 90% found once; its top ten account for around 9.8%. The sequencing here drew on CD4+ or CD8+ T cells sorted from blood, taken in a trial of the OX40 agonist ivuxolimab. Every receptor here comes from an adult with an advanced solid tumor such as melanoma, head and neck, liver or kidney cancer.

V gene TRBV5-6 combines with J gene TRBJ2-5, with D unresolved. CDR1 and CDR2 from the germline V gene are SGHDT and YYEEEE. The CDR3 is 13 residues long. With 0 bases removed from V and 3 bases from J, the gap between germline ends came to 6 bases. The CDR3 sequence: CASSLVFEETQYF. The CDR3 DNA follows: TGTGCCAGCAGCTTGGTTTTCGAAGAGACCCAGTACTTC.

The J gene is TRBJ1-1, the V gene TRBV6-1; the D gene is possibly TRBD1 (6 bases). The V end was cut by 6 bases, the J end by 2 bases, with 13 bases between. The V gene's germline CDR1 is MNHNS and CDR2 SASEGT. The CDR3 is 14 residues long. Written as DNA, the CDR3 is TGTGCCAGCAGCTGGACAGCTGCTAACACTGAAGCTTTCTTT. This encodes CASSWTAANTEAFF.

The chain recombines TRBV6-5 with TRBJ1-2; 10 bases agree with TRBD1. Germline V gives CDR1 MNHEY, CDR2 SVGAGI. The length of the CDR3 is 15 residues. The V gene end was trimmed by 2 bases and the J gene end by 2 bases; junction bases not matched to a gene: 2. The CDR3 nucleotides read TGTGCCAGCAGTTACAGGGACAGGGGCAACTATGGCTACACCTTC. Its translation: CASSYRDRGNYGYTF.

As for this clone: The junction and the germline gene differ at one end; a read error may be behind it. This rearrangement joins TRBV4-1 to TRBJ1-2; TRBD1 matches at 9 bases. The CDR3 is made up of 16 amino acids. Germline V gene lookup returns CDR1 MGHRA and CDR2 YSYEKL. The CDR3 DNA reads TGCGCCAGCAGTCAAGAGGGGACCGGGACAGGGCTTGGCTACACCTTC. Protein product: CASSQEGTGTGLGYTF.

This chain uses TRBV28 with TRBJ1-1; D is possibly TRBD1 (5 bases). The ends were cut back, 6 bases at V and 5 bases at J, with 13 bases in the middle. The CDR3 is 13 residues long. Germline V gene data show CDR1 as MDHEN and CDR2 as SYDVKM. The CDR3 region has the DNA TGTGCCAGCAGCGGCCTCAGGGTGACTGAAGCTTTCTTT. Amino acid sequence: CASSGLRVTEAFF.

The V call is TRBV6-5, the J call TRBJ1-4; possible D gene TRBD1, 6 bases. Trimming removed 0 bases from V and 3 bases from J, with 11 bases in between. This CDR3 has 16 residues. The germline CDR1 and CDR2 sequences are MNHEY and SVGAGI. Here the CDR3 reads CASSYSMGQSNEKLFF. Written as DNA, the CDR3 is TGTGCCAGCAGTTACTCGATGGGACAATCTAATGAAAAACTGTTTTTT.

V and J are TRBV7-9 and TRBJ2-1; TRBD1 might be the D (5 bases). Germline V CDR1 and CDR2: SEHNR, FQNEAQ (reference sequence). V lost 1 base to trimming and J lost 10 bases, with 11 bases between them. The CDR3 has 13 residues. CDR3 sequence: CASSLVGAGEQFF. As DNA, the CDR3 is TGTGCCAGCAGCTTAGTAGGGGCCGGGGAGCAGTTCTTC.

The chain has TRBV18 and TRBJ2-5; 7 bases agree with TRBD2. V gave up 3 bases and J gave up 4 bases; unmatched junction bases: 8. Germline loops: CDR1 KGHSH, CDR2 LQKENI. The CDR3 covers 15 residues. DNA of the CDR3: TGTGCCAGCTCACCCGCGGCGGGAGCTGTAGAGACCCAGTACTTC. Protein sequence: CASSPAAGAVETQYF.